The present TCR beta chain was sequenced within a study of T cells after yellow fever vaccination. The germline V gene encodes CDR1 SGHTA and CDR2 FQGNSA. CDR3 length: 15 amino acids. V lost 5 bases to trimming and J lost 1 base; unmatched junction nucleotides: 5. In this sample, this clonotype is medium-sized. Making TCR cDNA involved 5'RACE template switching, which added UMIs and a universal primer site. Using its own MiXCR run on the 5' RACE reads, TCRdb lists one record per CDR3 protein. The profile shows 250,000 to 300,000 distinct CDR3 sequences, about 5.2% of them singletons. This TCR was recovered from a man younger than 35 who received the YFV17D yellow fever vaccine. The starting material was CD4+ T cells sorted from PBMCs, obtained on the day of the yellow fever booster vaccination. This rearrangement joins TRBV7-2 to TRBJ2-3, with 8 bases fitting TRBD2. CDR3 coding DNA: TGTGCCAGCAGCGTTGGACTAGCCCGCACAGATACGCAGTATTTT. Translating it yields CASSVGLARTDTQYF.